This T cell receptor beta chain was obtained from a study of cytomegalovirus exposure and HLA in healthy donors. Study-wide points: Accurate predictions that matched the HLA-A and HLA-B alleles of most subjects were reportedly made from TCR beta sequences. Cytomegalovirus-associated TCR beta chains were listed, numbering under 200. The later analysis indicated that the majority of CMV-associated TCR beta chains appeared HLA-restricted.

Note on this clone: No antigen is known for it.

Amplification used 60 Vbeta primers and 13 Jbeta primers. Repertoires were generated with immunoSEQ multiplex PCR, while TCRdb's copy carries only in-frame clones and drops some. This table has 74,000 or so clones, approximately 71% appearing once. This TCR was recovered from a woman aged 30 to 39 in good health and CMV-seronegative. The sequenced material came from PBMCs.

The DNA for the CDR3 is TGTGCCAGCAGCCCCCTCAATTCCGGAGGCACAGATACGCAGTATTTT. This sequence encodes CASSPLNSGGTDTQYF. This chain links TRBV7-2 with TRBJ2-3; D remains ambiguous. Germline CDR1 and CDR2: SGHTA and FQGNSA. The CDR3 extends over 16 amino acids. V was pared by 5 bases and J by 1 base, with 16 bases between. Full variable domain (missing parts from reference TRBV7-2 and TRBJ2-3): GAGVSQSPSNKVTEKGKDVELRCDPISGHTALYWYRQSLGQGLEFLIYFQGNSAPDKSGLPSDRFSAERTGGSVSTLTIQRTQQEDSAVYLCASSPLNSGGTDTQYFGPGTRLTVL.